This entry describes one TCR beta chain. Per the authors' pipeline: Amplified reference gene primers provided the basis for estimating nucleated cell counts. TCRdb's copy holds only in-frame clones and misses some; the assay was immunoSEQ multiplex PCR. That table furnishes V, J and clone size, whereas the DNA furnished D and trimming. The sample carries about 480,000 clones, approximately 88% recorded once. The germline gives CDR1 MNHEY, CDR2 SMNVEV (reference sequence). V lost 4 bases, J lost 11 bases, and 8 bases lay in between. The CDR3 spans 11 residues. While infection was still active, Seattle patients were enrolled and then followed longitudinally. These data belong to a study of blood T cell repertoires in COVID-19. Study-wide context: Specimens from acute and convalescent COVID-19 originated in the United States, Italy and Spain. T cells, B-cell-depleted T cells, or PBMCs supplied cDNA or gDNA.

The sequence came from a woman aged 50 to 60 with COVID-19, enrolled during active disease. The V call is TRBV27, the J call TRBJ1-4; tentatively, D is TRBD1 (5 bases). Material: peripheral blood. CDR3 sequence reads: CASSSEGKLFF. The CDR3 DNA reads TGTGCCAGCAGTTCGGAGGGGAAACTGTTTTTT. The full variable domain, rest sourced from reference TRBV27 and TRBJ1-4, is EAQVTQNPRYLITVTGKKLTVTCSQNMNHEYMSWYRQDPGLGLRQIYYSMNVEVTDKGDVPEGYKVSRKEKRNFPLILESPSPNQTSLYFCASSSEGKLFFGSGTQLSVL.